This T cell receptor (beta chain) was sequenced in a study of T cell responses to AZD1222 COVID-19 vaccine. In regard to this clone: Its antigen remains unknown.

General observations from the study: In all cases, repertoires were sampled only after the peak T cell response. Nearly half of spike-specific TCRs reportedly target unmutated variant regions.

Libraries were prepared by immunoSEQ multiplex PCR; TCRdb keeps only in-frame clonotypes and omits some of them. The sample carries tens of thousands of clones, over 60% recorded once. V was shortened by 6 bases and J by 6 bases, with 17 bases between the two germline ends. This CDR3 comprises 14 residues. Germline-derived CDR1 and CDR2 are MRHNA and SNTAGT. The rearrangement links TRBV6-4 to TRBJ1-1, with a tentative D call TRBD1 (6 bases). The sequences come from peripheral blood, collected 28 days after the second AZD1222 dose. The sequence came from an adult who received the AZD1222 COVID-19 vaccine. CDR3 DNA: TGTGCCAGCAGAGTTACACGGACAGACTCTGAAGCTTTCTTT. Protein: CASRVTRTDSEAFF.